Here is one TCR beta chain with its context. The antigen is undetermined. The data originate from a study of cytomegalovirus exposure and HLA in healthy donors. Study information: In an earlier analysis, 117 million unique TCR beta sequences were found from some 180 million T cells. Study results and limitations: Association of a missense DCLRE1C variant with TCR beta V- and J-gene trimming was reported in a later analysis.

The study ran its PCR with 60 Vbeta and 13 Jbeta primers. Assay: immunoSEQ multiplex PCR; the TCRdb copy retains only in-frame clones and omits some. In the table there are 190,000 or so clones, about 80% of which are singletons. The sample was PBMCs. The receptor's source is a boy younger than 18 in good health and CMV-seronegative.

CDR3 sequence: CASSYYETHNNEQFF. CDR3 sequence (DNA): TGTGCCAGCAGTTACTATGAAACTCATAACAATGAGCAGTTCTTC. This rearrangement joins TRBV6-6 to TRBJ2-1; D is unresolved. Germline V gene lookup returns CDR1 MNHNY and CDR2 SVGAGI (reference sequence). The CDR3 totals 15 residues. The V and J ends lost 1 base and 5 bases respectively, with 12 bases between them.